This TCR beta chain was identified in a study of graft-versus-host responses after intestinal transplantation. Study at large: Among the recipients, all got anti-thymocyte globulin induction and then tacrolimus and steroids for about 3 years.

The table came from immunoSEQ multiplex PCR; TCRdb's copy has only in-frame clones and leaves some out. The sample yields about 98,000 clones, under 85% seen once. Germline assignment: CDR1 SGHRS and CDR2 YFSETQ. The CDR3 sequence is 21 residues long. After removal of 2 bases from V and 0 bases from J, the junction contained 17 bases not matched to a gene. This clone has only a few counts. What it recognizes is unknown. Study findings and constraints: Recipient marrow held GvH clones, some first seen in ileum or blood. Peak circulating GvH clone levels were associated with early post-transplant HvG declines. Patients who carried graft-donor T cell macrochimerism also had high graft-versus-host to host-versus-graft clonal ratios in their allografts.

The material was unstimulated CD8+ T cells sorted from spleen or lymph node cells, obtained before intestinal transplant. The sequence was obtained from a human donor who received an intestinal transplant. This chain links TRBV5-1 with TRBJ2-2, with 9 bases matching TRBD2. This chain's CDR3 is CASSFNTTRREGEANTGELFF. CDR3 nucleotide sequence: TGCGCCAGCAGCTTTAACACCACCAGGCGGGAGGGAGAGGCGAACACCGGGGAGCTGTTTTTT.